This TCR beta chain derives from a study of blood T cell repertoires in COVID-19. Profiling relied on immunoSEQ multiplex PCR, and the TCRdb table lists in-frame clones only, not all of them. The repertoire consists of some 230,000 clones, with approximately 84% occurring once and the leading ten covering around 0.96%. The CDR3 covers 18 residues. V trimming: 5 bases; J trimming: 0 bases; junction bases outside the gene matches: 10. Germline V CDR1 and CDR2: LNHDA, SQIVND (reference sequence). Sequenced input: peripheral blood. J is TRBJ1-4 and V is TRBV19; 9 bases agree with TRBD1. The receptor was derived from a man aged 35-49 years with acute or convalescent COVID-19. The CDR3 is CASSGEQGARATNEKLFF. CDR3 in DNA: TGTGCCAGTAGTGGAGAACAGGGGGCGCGGGCAACTAATGAAAAACTGTTTTTT.